The 25 T cell receptor beta chains below come from one sample, sequenced in a study of shared clonotypes between healthy human individuals. Produced via immunoSEQ multiplex PCR; TCRdb's table is partial and in-frame only. The sample lists about 460,000 clones, around 77% occurring once. Sequenced input: PBMCs. These receptors were obtained from a woman between 40 and 50 years old in good health. Some clones in this sample may be carry-over from other donors' samples.

The chain carries TRBV4-3 and TRBJ2-5; weak D call: TRBD1 (5 bases). In germline, CDR1 is LGHNA, CDR2 YSLEER. The CDR3 runs to 14 residues. Trimming left V 1 base short and J 5 bases short, with 11 bases between. The CDR3 bases are TGCGCCAGCAGCCAAGGGGGCAATGCGGAGACCCAGTACTTC. This codes for CASSQGGNAETQYF.

The rearrangement links TRBV7-2 to TRBJ2-7; possibly TRBD1 or TRBD2 for D (5 bases each). Germline V CDR1 and CDR2: SGHTA, FQGNSA. This CDR3 contains 15 residues. The V gene lost 2 bases and the J gene lost 0 bases, with 11 bases spanning the gap. In nucleotides, the CDR3 is TGTGCCAGCAGCTTAATGGGGACGGTCTCCTACGAGCAGTACTTC. Its translation: CASSLMGTVSYEQYF.

The chain is built from TRBV27 and TRBJ2-1; D is uncertain. The V gene lost 4 bases and the J gene lost 5 bases, with 15 bases spanning the gap. The germline gives CDR1 MNHEY, CDR2 SMNVEV (reference sequence). CDR3 size: 15 residues. CDR3 residues: CASSSRFGFNNEQFF. DNA for the CDR3: TGTGCCAGCAGTTCCCGATTTGGGTTTAACAATGAGCAGTTCTTC.

This clone has just one count. The chain joins TRBV11-2 to TRBJ2-7; TRBD2 matches 7 bases. This CDR3 contains 16 residues. V was pared by 2 bases and J by 5 bases, with 12 bases of the junction left unmatched. The V gene's germline CDR1 is SGHAT and CDR2 FQNNGV. The CDR3, as DNA: TGTGCCAGCAGCTTAATGTGGGCGGGAGCGGTCCACGAGCAGTACTTC. Translated: CASSLMWAGAVHEQYF.

Concerning this clone itself: This likely reflects a read error, since a far larger clone is one base away. The gene calls are TRBV6-1 and TRBJ2-7; D gene unclear. The CDR3 has 15 residues. Germline V CDR1 and CDR2: MNHNS, SASEGT. The CDR3 protein is CASGERATSSYEQYF. CDR3 in DNA: TGTGCCAGCGGTGAAAGAGCGACAAGCTCCTACGAGCAGTACTTC.

The chain is built from TRBV5-1 and TRBJ2-7, with a tentative D call TRBD1 (5 bases). Trimming left V 0 bases short and J 6 bases short, with 19 bases between. Germline loops: CDR1 SGHRS, CDR2 YFSETQ. This CDR3 region has 16 residues. CDR3 amino acids: CASSLVTPRVAGEQYF. The CDR3 region has the DNA TGCGCCAGCAGCTTGGTTACCCCCAGGGTAGCTGGCGAGCAGTACTTC.

This clone showed up just once. The rearrangement uses TRBV19 and TRBJ2-3; TRBD2 matches at 9 bases. This CDR3 contains 17 residues. V lost 5 bases to trimming and J lost 1 base; unmatched junction nucleotides: 10. The germline V gene has CDR1 LNHDA and CDR2 SQIVND (reference sequence). The CDR3, as DNA: TGTGCCAGTAGTCCCCCCCGGCGCGGGAGGGGCACAGATACGCAGTATTTT. This sequence encodes CASSPPRRGRGTDTQYF.

This sequence joins TRBV7-8 and TRBJ1-2; no definite D call. V dropped 4 bases and J dropped 7 bases, with 22 bases sitting between them. CDR1 is SGHVS, CDR2 FQNEAQ, per germline. The CDR3 is 16 residues long. CDR3 coding DNA: TGTGCCAGCAGCTCCGCGGCAGGCGGCCGAATGAGTGGCTACACCTTC. The encoded protein is CASSSAAGGRMSGYTF. The full variable domain, its missing parts supplied by reference TRBV7-8 and TRBJ1-2, is GAGVSQSPRYKVAKRGQDVALRCDPISGHVSLFWYQQALGQGPEFLTYFQNEAQLDKSGLPSDRFFAERPEGSVSTLKIQRTQQEDSAVYLCASSSAAGGRMSGYTFGSGTRLTVV.

The gene calls are TRBV2 and TRBJ1-5; D unclear. The CDR3 length is 13 residues. Germline values: CDR1 SNHLY, CDR2 FYNNEI. V lost 2 bases and J 6 bases, leaving 8 bases between the germline ends. CDR3 region: CASSESGRQPQHF. CDR3 bases: TGTGCCAGCAGTGAATCGGGCCGTCAGCCCCAGCATTTT.

This clone came up a few times. One junction end does not reproduce the germline sequence, and a read error may be involved. The chain has TRBV5-4 and TRBJ2-7, with TRBD1 identical over 8 bases. Germline assignment: CDR1 SGHNT and CDR2 YYREEE (reference sequence). This CDR3 comprises 15 residues. The CDR3: CASTPGQGISFEQYF. In nucleotides, the CDR3 is TGTGCCAGCACGCCTGGACAGGGAATATCCTTCGAGCAGTACTTC.

The rearrangement joins TRBV6-4 to TRBJ1-2; TRBD1 aligns across 7 bases. CDR1 is MRHNA, CDR2 SNTAGT, per germline. The CDR3 is made up of 14 amino acids. The ends lost 7 bases at V and 4 bases at J; junction bases unmatched: 9. The CDR3 DNA is TGTGCCAGCAAACCGGGACAGTGTGGCTATGGCTACACCTTC. Translated: CASKPGQCGYGYTF.

V gene TRBV6-1 combines with J gene TRBJ2-7; D is perhaps TRBD1 (6 bases). The ends were cut back, 1 base at V and 3 bases at J, with 10 bases in the middle. Looked up from germline, CDR1 is MNHNS and CDR2 is SASEGT. This CDR3 is 14 amino acids long. CDR3: CASSEEGVNYEQYF. The CDR3 DNA is TGTGCCAGCAGTGAAGAGGGGGTAAACTACGAGCAGTACTTC.

The chain joins TRBV7-2 to TRBJ1-4, with TRBD1 matching over 7 bases. V trimming: 4 bases; J trimming: 4 bases; junction bases outside the gene matches: 6. Germline V gives CDR1 SGHTA, CDR2 FQGNSA. The length of the CDR3 is 15 residues. In DNA form, the CDR3 reads TGTGCCAGCAGCTCAACAGGGGAGATTAATGAAAAACTGTTTTTT. It codes for CASSSTGEINEKLFF.

V and J are TRBV6-6 and TRBJ1-1; D gene unclear. The V end was cut by 3 bases, the J end by 5 bases, with 13 bases between. CDR3 length: 14 residues. Looked up from germline, CDR1 is MNHNY and CDR2 is SVGAGI (reference sequence). Written as DNA, the CDR3 is TGTGCCAGCAGTTATAACGACTGGCGGACTGAAGCTTTCTTT. Protein sequence: CASSYNDWRTEAFF.

This clone is a singleton in its sample. The CDR3 DNA sequence: TGCAGTGCTACACAGGGGGAGGAAGCTTTCTTT. Its translation: CSATQGEEAFF. The V call is TRBV20-1, the J call TRBJ1-1; 8 nucleotides line up with TRBD1. Looked up from germline, CDR1 is DFQATT and CDR2 is SNEGSKA (reference sequence). V trimming: 4 bases; J trimming: 8 bases; junction bases outside the gene matches: 3. The CDR3 is made up of 11 amino acids.

In the case of this clone: At the DNA level, this CDR3 is encoded by other sequences in the same sample as well. The chain couples TRBV4-3 to TRBJ2-7; 9 nucleotides align to TRBD2. The trim removed 1 base at V and 0 bases at J, leaving 1 base unmatched. Germline V lookup: CDR1 LGHNA, CDR2 YSLEER. The length of the CDR3 is 15 residues. CDR3 DNA sequence: TGCGCCAGCAGCCAAGGACTAGCGGCCTCCTACGAGCAGTACTTC. This gives the protein CASSQGLAASYEQYF.

The V call is TRBV5-1, the J call TRBJ1-1, with D hard to call. Trimming shortened V by 0 bases and J by 4 bases, and 10 bases separated the two germline ends. Germline assignment: CDR1 SGHRS and CDR2 YFSETQ. This CDR3 is built from 14 residues. The CDR3 bases are TGCGCCAGCAGCTTGGGGTTGGGAACCACTGAAGCTTTCTTT. Its protein is CASSLGLGTTEAFF. Combining the CDR3 with reference TRBV5-1 and TRBJ1-1 gives the whole variable domain KAGVTQTPRYLIKTRGQQVTLSCSPISGHRSVSWYQQTPGQGLQFLFEYFSETQRNKGNFPGRFSGRQFSNSRSEMNVSTLELGDSALYLCASSLGLGTTEAFFGQGTRLTVV.

This clone has at least ten counts. The rearrangement uses TRBV10-2 and TRBJ2-2; 7 bases are a match to TRBD2. The germline V gene encodes CDR1 WSHSY and CDR2 SAAADI. The V and J ends lost 6 bases and 5 bases, in that order; junction bases with no gene match: 9. The CDR3 runs 15 residues. CDR3 in amino acids: CASSPGLVGTGELFF. The CDR3 region has the DNA TGCGCCAGCAGCCCCGGACTAGTGGGGACCGGGGAGCTGTTTTTT.

Details on this clone: At the DNA level, this CDR3 is encoded by other sequences in the same sample as well. The chain has TRBV7-9 and TRBJ2-1; 7 positions match TRBD1. Germline V lookup: CDR1 SEHNR, CDR2 FQNEAQ (reference sequence). The CDR3 loop spans 13 amino acids. V was pared by 1 base and J by 6 bases, with 0 bases of the junction left unmatched. CDR3: CASSLGTGNEQFF. The CDR3 DNA follows: TGTGCCAGCAGCTTAGGGACAGGCAATGAGCAGTTCTTC.

The rearrangement links TRBV28 to TRBJ2-2; tentatively, D is TRBD2 (5 bases). The CDR3 consists of 13 residues. Trimming shortened V by 6 bases and J by 5 bases, and 10 bases separated the two germline ends. The germline gives CDR1 MDHEN, CDR2 SYDVKM. The chain's CDR3 is CASSRTDTGELFF. CDR3 sequence (DNA): TGTGCCAGCAGCAGGACTGATACCGGGGAGCTGTTTTTT.

The chain is built from TRBV28 and TRBJ2-1; 7 nucleotides line up with TRBD2. CDR3 length: 13 amino acids. The V and J ends lost 11 bases and 0 bases, in that order; junction bases with no gene match: 4. Germline V gene sequence: CDR1 MDHEN, CDR2 SYDVKM. This CDR3 reads CALSGVSYNEQFF. In nucleotides, the CDR3 is TGTGCCCTAAGCGGGGTCTCCTACAATGAGCAGTTCTTC.

The sample holds a few counts of this clone. V gene TRBV2 combines with J gene TRBJ1-1; the D gene is possibly TRBD1 (5 bases). V was shortened by 5 bases and J by 0 bases, with 10 bases between the two germline ends. Per the germline V gene, CDR1 is SNHLY and CDR2 is FYNNEI. The CDR3 length is 14 residues. The CDR3 sequence: CASSLGTVNTEAFF. The CDR3 DNA reads TGTGCCAGCAGTTTGGGGACGGTGAACACTGAAGCTTTCTTT.

The chain couples TRBV6-5 to TRBJ1-2; tentatively, D is TRBD1 (5 bases). Germline CDR1 is MNHEY and CDR2 is SVGAGI. V gave up 6 bases and J gave up 1 base, with 12 bases separating them. There are 14 residues in the CDR3. The CDR3 nucleotides read TGTGCCAGCAGCCTCGGGCAGGGTAACTATGGCTACACCTTC. It translates to CASSLGQGNYGYTF.

The chain combines TRBV27 with TRBJ2-7; TRBD2 aligns across 9 bases. The CDR3 is made up of 16 amino acids. Trimming at V came to 1 base and at J to 3 bases, leaving 7 bases not matched to a gene. Germline V gene lookup returns CDR1 MNHEY and CDR2 SMNVEV (reference sequence). The CDR3 DNA reads TGTGCCAGCAGTTTATATTGGCGGGAGGGCGTCTACGAGCAGTACTTC. Protein product: CASSLYWREGVYEQYF.

There are a few counts of this clone. The rearrangement uses TRBV7-9 and TRBJ2-7; 8 bases line up with TRBD2. V lost 5 bases and J lost 6; bases outside the gene matches: 6. The germline V gene has CDR1 SEHNR and CDR2 FQNEAQ (reference sequence). The CDR3 consists of 13 residues. The CDR3 DNA is TGTGCCAGCAGCCCCGGGACTAGTACCGAGCAGTACTTC. Amino acids: CASSPGTSTEQYF.